These 8 T cell receptor beta chains came from one sample sequenced in a study of blood T cells in healthy people across ages. Primers used in a second PCR of roughly 6 to 11 cycles were a sample-barcoded 5' primer and a J-beta primer mix. Using its own MiXCR run on the 5' RACE reads, TCRdb lists one record per CDR3 protein. The data show 1.5 million to 2 million distinct CDR3 sequences, roughly 32% seen once. Sequenced sample: blood. Source of these receptors: a woman aged 25 to 39 in good health.

This clonotype occurred a few times. J is TRBJ2-1 and V is TRBV28; 8 bases line up with TRBD2. Germline loops: CDR1 MDHEN, CDR2 SYDVKM. The ends lost 4 bases at V and 0 bases at J; junction bases unmatched: 8. This CDR3 region has 17 residues. This CDR3 reads CASSSTVAGSSYNEQFF. Here the CDR3 DNA reads TGTGCCAGCAGTTCGACGGTAGCGGGAAGCTCCTACAATGAGCAGTTCTTC.

The chain uses TRBV28 and TRBJ1-1, with a tentative D call TRBD1 (5 bases). Trimming removed 6 bases at V and 4 bases at J, with 15 bases between. This CDR3 comprises 14 residues. In germline, CDR1 is MDHEN, CDR2 SYDVKM. For the CDR3, the DNA is TGTGCCAGCAGCGAAAGCAGGGACGGCACTGAAGCTTTCTTT. Translated, it gives CASSESRDGTEAFF.

The chain recombines TRBV7-3 with TRBJ1-1; D unclear. Deletions cut 1 base from V and 6 bases from J, with 12 bases between. CDR1 and CDR2 from the germline V gene are SGHTA and FQGTGA. There are 14 residues in the CDR3. DNA for the CDR3: TGTGCCAGCAGCTTAAGACGGGAAAACGCTGAAGCTTTCTTT. Protein sequence: CASSLRRENAEAFF.

V usage is TRBV5-1 and J usage is TRBJ2-1, with 12 bases fitting TRBD2. Germline V gene lookup returns CDR1 SGHRS and CDR2 YFSETQ. V shed 4 bases and J 9 bases; nucleotides not matched to a gene: 8. CDR3 length: 15 residues. The CDR3 here is CASSKLAGGPSEQFF. As DNA, the CDR3 is TGCGCCAGCAGCAAGCTAGCGGGAGGGCCCTCTGAGCAGTTCTTC. Combining the CDR3 with reference TRBV5-1 and TRBJ2-1 gives the whole variable domain KAGVTQTPRYLIKTRGQQVTLSCSPISGHRSVSWYQQTPGQGLQFLFEYFSETQRNKGNFPGRFSGRQFSNSRSEMNVSTLELGDSALYLCASSKLAGGPSEQFFGPGTRLTVL.

This clonotype was found many times. The genes are TRBV15 and TRBJ2-6; no clear D gene. V lost 8 bases to trimming and J lost 0 bases, with 8 bases between them. Germline CDR1 and CDR2: LNHNV and YYDKDF (reference sequence). This CDR3 has 14 residues. The CDR3 coding sequence is TGTGCCACCGGGCAGCCCTCTGGGGCCAACGTCCTGACTTTC. It is translated as CATGQPSGANVLTF.

In its sample, this clonotype was seen many times. The chain has TRBV13 and TRBJ1-2; D is undetermined. Germline V gene lookup returns CDR1 PRHDT and CDR2 FYEKMQ (reference sequence). This CDR3 has 14 amino acids. V shed 5 bases and J shed 7 bases, with 17 bases lying between them. The CDR3 region is CASSQRGNGRGYTF. CDR3 in DNA: TGTGCCAGCAGCCAACGGGGTAACGGTCGTGGCTACACCTTC.

The rearrangement links TRBV7-3 to TRBJ1-1; TRBD1 might be the D (6 bases). Between the trimmed V and J ends, which lost 5 bases and 3 bases, there was a span of 16 bases. This CDR3 comprises 15 residues. The germline gives CDR1 SGHTA, CDR2 FQGTGA. Here the CDR3 reads CASSAQGTLDTEAFF. CDR3 nucleotide sequence: TGTGCCAGCAGCGCCCAAGGGACACTAGACACTGAAGCTTTCTTT.

V gene TRBV7-3 combines with J gene TRBJ2-1; 7 nucleotides agree with TRBD2. Germline trimming cut 1 base from V and 6 bases from J; bases unmatched to any gene: 6. This CDR3 contains 15 residues. Germline V gene sequence: CDR1 SGHTA, CDR2 FQGTGA. In DNA form, the CDR3 reads TGTGCCAGCAGCTTAATGGGGGGGGTCTGCAATGAGCAGTTCTTC. It encodes CASSLMGGVCNEQFF.